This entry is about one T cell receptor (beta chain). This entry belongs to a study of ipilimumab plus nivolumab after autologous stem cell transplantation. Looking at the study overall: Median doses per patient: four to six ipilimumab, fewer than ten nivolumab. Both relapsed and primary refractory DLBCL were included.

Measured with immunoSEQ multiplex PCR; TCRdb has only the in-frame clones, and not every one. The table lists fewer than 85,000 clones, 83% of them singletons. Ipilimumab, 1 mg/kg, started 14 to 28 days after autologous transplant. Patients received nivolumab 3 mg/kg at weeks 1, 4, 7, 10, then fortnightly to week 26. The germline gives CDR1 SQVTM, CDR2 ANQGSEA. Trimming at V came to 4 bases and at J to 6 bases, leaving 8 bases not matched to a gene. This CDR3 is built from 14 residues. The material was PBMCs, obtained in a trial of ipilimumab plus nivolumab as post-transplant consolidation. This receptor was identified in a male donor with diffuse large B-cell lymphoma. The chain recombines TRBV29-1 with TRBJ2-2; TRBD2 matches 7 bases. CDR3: CSVVASGISGELFF. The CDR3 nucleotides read TGCAGCGTTGTGGCTAGCGGTATATCCGGGGAGCTGTTTTTT.